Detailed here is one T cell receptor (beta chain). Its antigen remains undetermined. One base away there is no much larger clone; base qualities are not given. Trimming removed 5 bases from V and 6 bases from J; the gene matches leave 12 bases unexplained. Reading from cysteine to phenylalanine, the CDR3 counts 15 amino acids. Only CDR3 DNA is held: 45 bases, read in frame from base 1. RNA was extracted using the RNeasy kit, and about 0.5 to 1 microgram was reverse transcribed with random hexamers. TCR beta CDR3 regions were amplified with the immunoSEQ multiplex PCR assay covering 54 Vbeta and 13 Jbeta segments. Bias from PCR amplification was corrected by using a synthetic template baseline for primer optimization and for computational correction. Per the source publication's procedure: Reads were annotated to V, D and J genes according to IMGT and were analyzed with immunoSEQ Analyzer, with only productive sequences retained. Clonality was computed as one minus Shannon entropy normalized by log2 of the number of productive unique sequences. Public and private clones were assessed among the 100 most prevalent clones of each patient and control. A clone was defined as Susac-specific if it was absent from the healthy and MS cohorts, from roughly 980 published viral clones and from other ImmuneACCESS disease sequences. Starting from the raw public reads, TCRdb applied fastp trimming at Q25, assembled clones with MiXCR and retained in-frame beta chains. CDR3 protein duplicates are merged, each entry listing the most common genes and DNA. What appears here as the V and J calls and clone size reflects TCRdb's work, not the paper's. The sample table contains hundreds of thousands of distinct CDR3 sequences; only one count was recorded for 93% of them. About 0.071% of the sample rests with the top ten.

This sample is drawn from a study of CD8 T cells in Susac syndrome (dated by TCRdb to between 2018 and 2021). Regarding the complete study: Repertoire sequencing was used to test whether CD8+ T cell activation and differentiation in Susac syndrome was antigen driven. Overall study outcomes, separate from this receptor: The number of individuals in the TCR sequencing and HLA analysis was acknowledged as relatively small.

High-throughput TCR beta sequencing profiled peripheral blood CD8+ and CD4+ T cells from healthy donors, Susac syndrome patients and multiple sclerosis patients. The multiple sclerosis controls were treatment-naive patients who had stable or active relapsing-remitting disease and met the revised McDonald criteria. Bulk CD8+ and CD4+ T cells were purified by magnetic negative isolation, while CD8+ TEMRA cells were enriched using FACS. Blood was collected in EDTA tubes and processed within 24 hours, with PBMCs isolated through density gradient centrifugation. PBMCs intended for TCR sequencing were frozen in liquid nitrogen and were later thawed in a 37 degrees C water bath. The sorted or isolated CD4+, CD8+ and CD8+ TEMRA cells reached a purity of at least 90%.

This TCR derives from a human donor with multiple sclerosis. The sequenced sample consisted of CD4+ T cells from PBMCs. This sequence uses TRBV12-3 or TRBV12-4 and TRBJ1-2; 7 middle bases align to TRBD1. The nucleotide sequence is TGTGCCAGCAGTCCCGCTGGGACAGAGGGGAATGGCTACACCTTC. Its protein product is CASSPAGTEGNGYTF.